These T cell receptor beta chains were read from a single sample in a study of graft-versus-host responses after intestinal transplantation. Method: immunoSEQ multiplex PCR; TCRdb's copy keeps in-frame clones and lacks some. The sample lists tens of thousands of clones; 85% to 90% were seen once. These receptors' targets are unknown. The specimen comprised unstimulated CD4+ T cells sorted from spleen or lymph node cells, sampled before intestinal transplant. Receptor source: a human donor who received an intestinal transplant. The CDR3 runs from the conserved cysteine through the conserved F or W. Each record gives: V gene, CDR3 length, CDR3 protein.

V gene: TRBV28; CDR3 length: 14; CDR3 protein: CVTWGASPNEKLFF
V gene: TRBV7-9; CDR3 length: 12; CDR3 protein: CASSLADRGYTF
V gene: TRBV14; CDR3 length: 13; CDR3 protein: CASSGPRSYEQYF
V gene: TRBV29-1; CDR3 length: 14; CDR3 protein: CSVIWDRLLDTQYF
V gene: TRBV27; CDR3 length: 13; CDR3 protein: CASKTPGTDTQYF
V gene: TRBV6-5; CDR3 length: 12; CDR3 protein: CARRRSCQPQHF
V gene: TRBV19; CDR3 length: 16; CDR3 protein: CASSYGAPMAGNTIYF
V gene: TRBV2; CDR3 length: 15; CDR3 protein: CASGRTVTNTGELFF
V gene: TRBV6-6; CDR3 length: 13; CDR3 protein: CASAPSRLGEQYF
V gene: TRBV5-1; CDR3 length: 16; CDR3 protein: CASSSGTGGAGETQYF
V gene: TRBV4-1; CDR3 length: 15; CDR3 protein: CASSRGTGKIYEQYF